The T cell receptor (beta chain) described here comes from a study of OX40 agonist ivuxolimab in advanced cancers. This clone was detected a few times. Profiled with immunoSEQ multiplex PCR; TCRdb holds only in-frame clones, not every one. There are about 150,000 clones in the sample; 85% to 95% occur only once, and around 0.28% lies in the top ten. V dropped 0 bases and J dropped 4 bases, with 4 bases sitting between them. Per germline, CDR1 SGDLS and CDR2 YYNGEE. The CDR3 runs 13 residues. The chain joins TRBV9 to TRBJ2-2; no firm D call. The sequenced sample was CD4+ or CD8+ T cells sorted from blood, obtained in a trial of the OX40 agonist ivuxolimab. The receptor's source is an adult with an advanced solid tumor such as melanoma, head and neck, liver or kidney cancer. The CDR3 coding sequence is TGTGCCAGCAGCGTAGACGTCACCGGGGAGCTGTTTTTT. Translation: CASSVDVTGELFF.